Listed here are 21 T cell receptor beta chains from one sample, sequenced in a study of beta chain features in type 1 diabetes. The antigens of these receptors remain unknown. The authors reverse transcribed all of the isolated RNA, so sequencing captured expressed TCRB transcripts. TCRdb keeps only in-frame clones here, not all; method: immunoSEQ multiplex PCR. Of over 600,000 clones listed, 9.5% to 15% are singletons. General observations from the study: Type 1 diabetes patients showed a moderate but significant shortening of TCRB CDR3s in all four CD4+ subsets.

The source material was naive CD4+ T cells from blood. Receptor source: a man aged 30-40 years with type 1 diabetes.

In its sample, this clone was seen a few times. The CDR3 protein is CSVEGQGGGGYTF. The DNA of the CDR3 is TGCAGCGTTGAAGGACAGGGGGGCGGCGGCTACACCTTC. The chain has TRBV29-1 and TRBJ1-2; TRBD1 matches at 9 bases. Trimming removed 1 base from V and 8 bases from J; junction bases left unmatched: 5. Germline lookup yields CDR1 SQVTM and CDR2 ANQGSEA. The CDR3 runs to 13 residues.

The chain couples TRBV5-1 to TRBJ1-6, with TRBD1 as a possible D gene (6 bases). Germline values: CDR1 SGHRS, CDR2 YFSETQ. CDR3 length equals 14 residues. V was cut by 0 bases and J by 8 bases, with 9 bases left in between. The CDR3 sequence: CASSLGDTYSPLHF. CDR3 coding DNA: TGCGCCAGCAGCTTGGGGGACACCTATTCACCCCTCCACTTT. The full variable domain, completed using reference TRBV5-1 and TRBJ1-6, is KAGVTQTPRYLIKTRGQQVTLSCSPISGHRSVSWYQQTPGQGLQFLFEYFSETQRNKGNFPGRFSGRQFSNSRSEMNVSTLELGDSALYLCASSLGDTYSPLHFGNGTRLTVT.

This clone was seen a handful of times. This chain's CDR3 is CASSLNRGLETQYF. The CDR3 DNA reads TGCGCCAGCAGCTTGAACAGGGGGCTGGAGACCCAGTACTTC. The V and J genes are TRBV5-1 and TRBJ2-5, with 9 nucleotides matching TRBD1. Germline V CDR1 and CDR2: SGHRS, YFSETQ. The V segment lost 1 base and the J segment 5 bases; nucleotides outside the gene matches: 3. The CDR3 contains 14 residues.

Here the CDR3 reads CASNLQGYGNSPLHF. Written as DNA, the CDR3 is TGTGCCAGCAACCTACAGGGGTATGGTAATTCACCCCTCCACTTT. V usage is TRBV7-2 and J usage is TRBJ1-6; 7 nucleotides match TRBD1. The CDR3 is 15 amino acids. Unmatched junction bases numbered 9, after V lost 7 bases and J lost 6 bases. Germline CDR1 SGHTA, CDR2 FQGNSA.

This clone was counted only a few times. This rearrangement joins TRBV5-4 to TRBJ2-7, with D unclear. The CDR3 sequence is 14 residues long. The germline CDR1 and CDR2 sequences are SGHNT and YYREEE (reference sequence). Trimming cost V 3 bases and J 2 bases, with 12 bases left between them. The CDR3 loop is CASSSFGRPYEQYF. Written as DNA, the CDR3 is TGTGCCAGCAGCTCCTTCGGCAGACCCTACGAGCAGTACTTC.

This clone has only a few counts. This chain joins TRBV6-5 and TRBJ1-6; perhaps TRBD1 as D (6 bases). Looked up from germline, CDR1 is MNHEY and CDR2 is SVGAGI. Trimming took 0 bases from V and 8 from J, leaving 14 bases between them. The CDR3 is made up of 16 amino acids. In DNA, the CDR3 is TGTGCCAGCAGTTACTCCACAGGGTCAGGGGATTCACCCCTCCACTTT. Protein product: CASSYSTGSGDSPLHF.

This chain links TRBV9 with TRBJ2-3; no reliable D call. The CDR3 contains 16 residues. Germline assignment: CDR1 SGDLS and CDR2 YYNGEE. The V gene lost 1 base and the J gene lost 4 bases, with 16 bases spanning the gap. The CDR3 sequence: CASSVNSAASADTQYF. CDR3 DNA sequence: TGTGCCAGCAGCGTAAATTCTGCGGCCTCGGCAGATACGCAGTATTTT.

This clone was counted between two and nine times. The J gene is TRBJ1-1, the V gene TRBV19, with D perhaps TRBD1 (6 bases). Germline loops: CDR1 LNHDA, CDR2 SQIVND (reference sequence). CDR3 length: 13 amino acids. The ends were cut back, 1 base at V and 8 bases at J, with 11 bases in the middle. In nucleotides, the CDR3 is TGTGCCAGTAGTATAGGACAGGCGGCCGAAGCTTTCTTT. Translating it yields CASSIGQAAEAFF. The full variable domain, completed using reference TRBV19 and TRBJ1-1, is DGGITQSPKYLFRKEGQNVTLSCEQNLNHDAMYWYRQDPGQGLRLIYYSQIVNDFQKGDIAEGYSVSREKKESFPLTVTSAQKNPTAFYLCASSIGQAAEAFFGQGTRLTVV.

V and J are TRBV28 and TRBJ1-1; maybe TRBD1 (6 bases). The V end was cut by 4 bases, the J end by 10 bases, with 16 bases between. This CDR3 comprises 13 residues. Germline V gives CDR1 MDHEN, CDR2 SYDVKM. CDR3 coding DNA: TGTGCCAGCAGTTGGGACATCCCTGGCACAGCTTTCTTT. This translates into CASSWDIPGTAFF.

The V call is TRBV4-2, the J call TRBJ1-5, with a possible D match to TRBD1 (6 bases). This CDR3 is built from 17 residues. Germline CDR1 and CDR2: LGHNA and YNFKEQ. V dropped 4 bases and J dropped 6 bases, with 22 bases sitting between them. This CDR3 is CASSLYGSPLGAQPQHF. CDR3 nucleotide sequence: TGTGCCAGCAGCCTCTATGGTAGTCCGCTGGGGGCTCAGCCCCAGCATTTT.

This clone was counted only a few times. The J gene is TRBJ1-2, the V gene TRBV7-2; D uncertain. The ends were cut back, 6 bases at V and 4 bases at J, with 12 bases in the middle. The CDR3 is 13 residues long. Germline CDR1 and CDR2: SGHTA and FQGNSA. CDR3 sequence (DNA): TGTGCCAGCAGAGTACTTGACGGCTATGGCTACACCTTC. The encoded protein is CASRVLDGYGYTF.

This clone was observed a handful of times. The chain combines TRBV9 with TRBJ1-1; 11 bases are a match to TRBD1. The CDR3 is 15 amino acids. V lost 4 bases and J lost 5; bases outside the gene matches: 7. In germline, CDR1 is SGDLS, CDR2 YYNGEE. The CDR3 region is CASSTDRGPRTEAFF. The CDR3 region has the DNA TGTGCCAGCAGCACGGACAGGGGGCCGAGAACTGAAGCTTTCTTT.

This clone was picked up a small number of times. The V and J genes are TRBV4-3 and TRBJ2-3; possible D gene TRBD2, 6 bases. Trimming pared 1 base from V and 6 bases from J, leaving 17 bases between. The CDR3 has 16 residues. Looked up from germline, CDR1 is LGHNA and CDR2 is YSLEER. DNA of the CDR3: TGCGCCAGCAGCCAAGGTGGGACTGGGCCGGCGGATACGCAGTATTTT. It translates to CASSQGGTGPADTQYF.

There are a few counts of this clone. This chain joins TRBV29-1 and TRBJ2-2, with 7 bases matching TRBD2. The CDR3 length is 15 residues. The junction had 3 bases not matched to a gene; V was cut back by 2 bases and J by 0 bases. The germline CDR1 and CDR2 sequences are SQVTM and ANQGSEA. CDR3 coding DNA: TGCAGCGTTGAAATAGGACTAGCGAACACCGGGGAGCTGTTTTTT. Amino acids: CSVEIGLANTGELFF.

In nucleotides, the CDR3 is TGTGCCAGCAGCCGAACAGGGACTAACACCGGGGAGCTGTTTTTT. Translation gives CASSRTGTNTGELFF. This chain uses TRBV11-1 with TRBJ2-2; D is perhaps TRBD1 or TRBD2 (6 bases each). The V end lost 5 bases, the J end lost 2 bases, and 12 bases lay between the germline ends. The CDR3 runs to 15 residues. The germline V gene has CDR1 SGHAT and CDR2 FQDESV (reference sequence).

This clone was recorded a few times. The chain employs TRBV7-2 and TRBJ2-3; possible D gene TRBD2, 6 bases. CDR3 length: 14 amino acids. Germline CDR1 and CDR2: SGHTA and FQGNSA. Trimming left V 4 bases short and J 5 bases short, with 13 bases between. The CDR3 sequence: CASSSRRAGDTQYF. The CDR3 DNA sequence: TGTGCCAGCAGCTCAAGGAGAGCGGGAGATACGCAGTATTTT.

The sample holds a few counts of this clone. The CDR3: CASSPPSKGGTEAFF. The CDR3 DNA follows: TGTGCCAGCTCACCACCGAGCAAGGGGGGAACTGAAGCTTTCTTT. The rearrangement links TRBV18 to TRBJ1-1; possibly TRBD1 for D (6 bases). The V end lost 0 bases, the J end lost 5 bases, and 13 bases lay between the germline ends. The CDR3 contains 15 residues. CDR1 is KGHSH, CDR2 LQKENI, per germline. Using reference TRBV18 and TRBJ1-1 for the parts outside the CDR3, the full variable domain is NAGVMQNPRHLVRRRGQEARLRCSPMKGHSHVYWYRQLPEEGLKFMVYLQKENIIDESGMPKERFSAEFPKEGPSILRIQQVVRGDSAAYFCASSPPSKGGTEAFFGQGTRLTVV.

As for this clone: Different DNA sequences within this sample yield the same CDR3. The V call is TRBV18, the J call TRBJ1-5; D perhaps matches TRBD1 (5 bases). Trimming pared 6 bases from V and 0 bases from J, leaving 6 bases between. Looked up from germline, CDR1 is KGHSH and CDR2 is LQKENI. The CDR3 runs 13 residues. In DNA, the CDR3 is TGTGCCAGCTCGGGGGATAGCAATCAGCCCCAGCATTTT. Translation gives CASSGDSNQPQHF.

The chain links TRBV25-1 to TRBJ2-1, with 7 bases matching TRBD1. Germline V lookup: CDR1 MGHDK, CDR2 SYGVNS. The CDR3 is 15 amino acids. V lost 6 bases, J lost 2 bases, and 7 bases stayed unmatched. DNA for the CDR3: TGTGCCAGCAGGACGGACAGGATGACCTACAATGAGCAGTTCTTC. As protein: CASRTDRMTYNEQFF.

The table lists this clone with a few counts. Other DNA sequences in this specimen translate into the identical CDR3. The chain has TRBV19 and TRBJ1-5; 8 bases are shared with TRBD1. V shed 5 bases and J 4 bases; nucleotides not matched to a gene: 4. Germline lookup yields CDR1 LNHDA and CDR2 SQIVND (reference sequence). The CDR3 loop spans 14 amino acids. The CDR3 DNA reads TGTGCCAGTAGTGGGACAGGTGGAAATCAGCCCCAGCATTTT. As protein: CASSGTGGNQPQHF. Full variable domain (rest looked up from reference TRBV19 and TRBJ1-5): DGGITQSPKYLFRKEGQNVTLSCEQNLNHDAMYWYRQDPGQGLRLIYYSQIVNDFQKGDIAEGYSVSREKKESFPLTVTSAQKNPTAFYLCASSGTGGNQPQHFGDGTRLSIL.

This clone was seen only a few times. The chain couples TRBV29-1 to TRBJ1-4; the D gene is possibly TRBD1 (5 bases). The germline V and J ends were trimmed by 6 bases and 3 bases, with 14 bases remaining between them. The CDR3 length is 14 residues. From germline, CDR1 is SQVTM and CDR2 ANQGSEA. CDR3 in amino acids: CSVVGTVPNEKLFF. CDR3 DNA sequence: TGCAGCGTGGTAGGGACGGTACCTAATGAAAAACTGTTTTTT. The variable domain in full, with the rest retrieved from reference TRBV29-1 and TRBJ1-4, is SAVISQKPSRDICQRGTSLTIQCQVDSQVTMMFWYRQQPGQSLTLIATANQGSEATYESGFVIDKFPISRPNLTFSTLTVSNMSPEDSSIYLCSVVGTVPNEKLFFGSGTQLSVL.